This entry lists 25 T cell receptor beta chains sequenced from one sample in a study of PD-L1 blockade in urothelial cancer. Using immunoSEQ multiplex PCR, the repertoire was profiled, and TCRdb retains in-frame clones only, with some absent. The repertoire holds roughly 49,000 clones, with approximately 86% as singletons. Time point denoted: pretreatment peripheral blood. Here the sequenced sample was PBMCs, taken around atezolizumab (anti-PD-L1) treatment. The receptors derive from a man between 60 and 75 years old with urothelial cancer.

The chain is built from TRBV5-1 and TRBJ1-1, with a tentative D call TRBD1 (5 bases). There are 14 residues in the CDR3. Trimming cost V 1 base and J 4 bases, with 11 bases left between them. Germline-derived CDR1 and CDR2 are SGHRS and YFSETQ. CDR3 residues: CASSLKAGITEAFF. The CDR3 DNA reads as TGCGCCAGCAGCTTGAAAGCAGGGATCACTGAAGCTTTCTTT.

The J gene is TRBJ2-2, the V gene TRBV18; 8 bases map to TRBD2. Germline loops: CDR1 KGHSH, CDR2 LQKENI. This CDR3 comprises 17 residues. V shed 0 bases, J shed 4 bases, and the junction held 7 bases outside the gene matches. The CDR3 loop reads CASSPPSGGLGTGELFF. As DNA, the CDR3 is TGTGCCAGCTCACCACCGAGCGGGGGCCTAGGCACCGGGGAGCTGTTTTTT.

The chain joins TRBV27 to TRBJ1-1; 9 nucleotides match TRBD1. V was clipped by 2 bases and J by 5 bases; unmatched bases: 15. CDR1 is MNHEY, CDR2 SMNVEV, per germline (reference sequence). The CDR3 totals 18 residues. The CDR3 sequence is CASSLRSDRGFRLTEAFF. CDR3 DNA sequence: TGTGCCAGCAGTTTACGCTCGGACAGGGGTTTTAGATTGACTGAAGCTTTCTTT.

V is TRBV23-1 and J is TRBJ1-1; a weak D match, TRBD1 (6 bases). TRBV23-1 belongs to the ORF category, with a function that is uncertain. Trimming took 0 bases from V and 4 from J, leaving 18 bases between them. This CDR3 is built from 17 residues. The CDR3 nucleotides read TGCGCCAGCAGTCAATCGTCGGGGGGGCGTTGGGGCACTGAAGCTTTCTTT. Translated: CASSQSSGGRWGTEAFF.

This clone has a single count. The chain carries TRBV9 and TRBJ1-1; 8 bases match TRBD1. Germline CDR1 reads SGDLS; CDR2 reads YYNGEE. The CDR3 is 17 amino acids. The J segment lost 3 bases and the V segment lost 4 bases, leaving 14 bases of the junction unmatched. The CDR3 reads CASSPRQGNSRYTEAFF. CDR3 in DNA: TGTGCCAGCAGCCCGCGACAGGGGAATAGCAGATACACTGAAGCTTTCTTT.

The V call is TRBV4-2, the J call TRBJ2-7; tentatively, D is TRBD2 (6 bases). Looked up from germline, CDR1 is LGHNA and CDR2 is YNFKEQ. Trimming removed 4 bases at V and 0 bases at J, with 16 bases between. This CDR3 has 16 amino acids. CDR3 sequence: CASSPAGGSLSYEQYF. The CDR3 DNA reads TGTGCCAGCAGCCCGGCTGGGGGGTCCCTCTCCTACGAGCAGTACTTC.

CDR3 sequence (DNA): TGTGCCAGCAGCCACCGGGACAGGGGTGCCGGGGAGCTGTTTTTT. Its protein is CASSHRDRGAGELFF. The chain uses TRBV4-2 and TRBJ2-2; TRBD1 matches at 10 bases. The CDR3 loop spans 15 amino acids. Losses at the gene ends were 3 bases for V and 6 bases for J; bases not matched to a gene: 4. Germline V gene sequence: CDR1 LGHNA, CDR2 YNFKEQ.

CDR3 loop: CASSVGGVFPEAFF. DNA for the CDR3: TGTGCCAGCAGCGTAGGGGGAGTATTCCCTGAAGCTTTCTTT. The chain couples TRBV9 to TRBJ1-1; D call uncertain. Trimming removed 0 bases from V and 6 bases from J, with 12 bases in between. The CDR3 has 14 residues. Germline values: CDR1 SGDLS, CDR2 YYNGEE.

The chain recombines TRBV19 with TRBJ1-2, with 11 bases fitting TRBD1. Trimming took 5 bases from V and 4 from J; bases not matched to a gene: 3. CDR3 length: 14 residues. Germline V lookup: CDR1 LNHDA, CDR2 SQIVND (reference sequence). The CDR3 reads CASSSGQGVYGYTF. CDR3 coding DNA: TGTGCCAGTAGTTCGGGACAGGGGGTCTATGGCTACACCTTC.

The rearrangement joins TRBV5-4 to TRBJ1-3; possible D gene TRBD1, 6 bases. The V gene lost 4 bases and the J gene lost 1 base, with 12 bases spanning the gap. The CDR3 runs to 15 residues. The germline CDR1 and CDR2 sequences are SGHNT and YYREEE (reference sequence). The CDR3 reads CASSPLRGSGNTIYF. CDR3 nucleotides: TGTGCCAGCAGCCCTCTGAGGGGGTCTGGAAACACCATATATTTT.

V usage is TRBV7-2 and J usage is TRBJ1-1, with D maybe TRBD1 (5 bases). CDR3 size: 15 residues. Between the trimmed V and J ends, which lost 1 base and 3 bases, there was a span of 12 bases. Germline CDR1 reads SGHTA; CDR2 reads FQGNSA. Here the CDR3 reads CASSLGGAEDTEAFF. The CDR3, as DNA: TGTGCCAGCAGCTTAGGGGGCGCAGAGGACACTGAAGCTTTCTTT.

The chain joins TRBV6-4 to TRBJ1-3; a possible D gene is TRBD1 (5 bases). Trimming pared 3 bases from V and 0 bases from J, leaving 6 bases between. The CDR3 runs 14 residues. Germline loops: CDR1 MRHNA, CDR2 SNTAGT. The chain's CDR3 is CASSETDSGNTIYF. The CDR3 DNA is TGTGCCAGCAGTGAGACAGACTCTGGAAACACCATATATTTT.

As regards this clone: At one boundary the junction diverges from the germline segment, which might be a read error. The V call is TRBV7-7, the J call TRBJ2-1; TRBD2 matches 11 bases. From germline, CDR1 is SSHAT and CDR2 FNYEAQ (reference sequence). CDR3 length equals 16 residues. The CDR3 coding sequence is TGTGCTAGCAGCTTAGGTCCGGGACTAGCGGATAATGAGCAGTTCTTC. The encoded protein is CASSLGPGLADNEQFF.

CDR3 sequence (DNA): TGTGCCAGCAGCCAAGGGACAGGCACGGCCGAGCAGTACTTC. Encoded protein: CASSQGTGTAEQYF. This chain uses TRBV6-5 with TRBJ2-7, with 8 bases identical to TRBD1. The ends lost 6 bases at V and 6 bases at J; junction bases unmatched: 10. The CDR3 is 14 residues long. Germline V gene lookup returns CDR1 MNHEY and CDR2 SVGAGI.

This rearrangement joins TRBV2 to TRBJ2-6; maybe TRBD1 (5 bases). CDR1 is SNHLY and CDR2 is FYNNEI in the germline V gene. V was clipped by 6 bases and J by 0 bases, with 15 bases between them. The CDR3 is 17 residues long. The CDR3 DNA follows: TGTGCCAGCAGCTTTGATATTCAGGGCTCTGGGGCCAACGTCCTGACTTTC. Translating it yields CASSFDIQGSGANVLTF. Full variable domain (outside the CDR3, taken from reference TRBV2 and TRBJ2-6): EPEVTQTPSHQVTQMGQEVILRCVPISNHLYFYWYRQILGQKVEFLVSFYNNEISEKSEIFDDQFSVERPDGSNFTLKIRSTKLEDSAMYFCASSFDIQGSGANVLTFGAGSRLTVL.

The V call is TRBV4-3, the J call TRBJ1-1, with D possibly TRBD1 on 6 matching bases. This CDR3 has 18 residues. Germline values: CDR1 LGHNA, CDR2 YSLEER. Trimming cost V 2 bases and J 1 base, with 20 bases left between them. The CDR3: CASSQLTGSSYGNTEAFF. The CDR3 coding sequence is TGCGCCAGCAGCCAACTTACAGGGTCGAGTTACGGGAACACTGAAGCTTTCTTT.

The rearrangement links TRBV27 to TRBJ1-2; a possible D gene is TRBD1 (6 bases). CDR3 size: 13 residues. Trimming took 5 bases from V and 2 from J, leaving 9 bases between them. Germline CDR1 MNHEY, CDR2 SMNVEV (reference sequence). Here the CDR3 reads CASSATGNYGYTF. In DNA, the CDR3 is TGTGCCAGCAGTGCAACAGGGAACTATGGCTACACCTTC.

This clone appeared once. This chain links TRBV30 with TRBJ2-1, with TRBD2 identical over 10 bases. This CDR3 has 16 amino acids. After removal of 3 bases from V and 2 bases from J, the junction contained 7 bases not matched to a gene. Germline V CDR1 and CDR2: GTSNPN, SVGIG (reference sequence). CDR3 coding DNA: TGTGCCTGGAGACTAGCGGGAAAGGGCACCTACAATGAGCAGTTCTTC. Encoded protein: CAWRLAGKGTYNEQFF.

The CDR3 is CAWATGGDSPLHF. In DNA form, the CDR3 reads TGTGCCTGGGCAACAGGGGGGGATTCACCCCTCCACTTT. This chain uses TRBV30 with TRBJ1-6, with TRBD1 matching over 8 bases. V trimming: 5 bases; J trimming: 8 bases; junction bases outside the gene matches: 5. The CDR3 contains 13 residues. Germline CDR1 GTSNPN, CDR2 SVGIG (reference sequence).

This clone showed up just once. This chain uses TRBV7-2 with TRBJ2-1; D is unclear. Per the germline V gene, CDR1 is SGHTA and CDR2 is FQGNSA. This CDR3 region has 15 residues. Trimming left V 1 base short and J 4 bases short, with 11 bases between. The CDR3 loop is CASSLGNARYNEQFF. The CDR3 DNA sequence: TGTGCCAGCAGCTTAGGTAACGCTAGATACAATGAGCAGTTCTTC.

The chain employs TRBV5-1 and TRBJ1-1; 8 nucleotides agree with TRBD1. This CDR3 is built from 15 residues. CDR1 and CDR2 from the germline V gene are SGHRS and YFSETQ. With V trimmed by 3 bases and J by 2 bases, 6 bases remained unmatched. DNA of the CDR3: TGCGCCAGCAGCTCAGACGGACAGGGAAACACTGAAGCTTTCTTT. Amino acids: CASSSDGQGNTEAFF. Combining the CDR3 with reference TRBV5-1 and TRBJ1-1 gives the whole variable domain KAGVTQTPRYLIKTRGQQVTLSCSPISGHRSVSWYQQTPGQGLQFLFEYFSETQRNKGNFPGRFSGRQFSNSRSEMNVSTLELGDSALYLCASSSDGQGNTEAFFGQGTRLTVV.

V and J are TRBV12-5 and TRBJ2-3, with 7 bases lining up with TRBD1. From germline, CDR1 is LGHNT and CDR2 FRNRAP. Losses at the gene ends were 8 bases for V and 2 bases for J; bases not matched to a gene: 4. The CDR3 has 13 amino acids. This chain's CDR3 is CASRGTDTDTQYF. CDR3 coding DNA: TGTGCTAGTCGTGGGACAGACACAGATACGCAGTATTTT.

The chain joins TRBV30 to TRBJ2-1; 8 nucleotides match TRBD2. The CDR3 covers 14 residues. J gave up 2 bases and V 2 bases, and 2 bases lay outside the gene matches. Looked up from germline, CDR1 is GTSNPN and CDR2 is SVGIG (reference sequence). The CDR3 DNA reads as TGTGCCTGGAGTTCTAGCGGGCCCTACAATGAGCAGTTCTTC. It codes for CAWSSSGPYNEQFF.

The V gene is TRBV5-1, the J gene TRBJ2-1; 8 bases are a match to TRBD2. Germline V gene data show CDR1 as SGHRS and CDR2 as YFSETQ. V was clipped by 4 bases and J by 0 bases; unmatched bases: 12. The CDR3 loop spans 18 amino acids. The CDR3 coding sequence is TGCGCCAGCAGCGTCGGGAATCTAGCGGGCCTCTCCTACAATGAGCAGTTCTTC. Protein: CASSVGNLAGLSYNEQFF.

V usage is TRBV5-1 and J usage is TRBJ1-1, with TRBD1 identical over 8 bases. V lost 2 bases to trimming and J lost 4 bases; unmatched junction nucleotides: 13. Germline V gene sequence: CDR1 SGHRS, CDR2 YFSETQ. The CDR3 is 17 residues long. CDR3: CASSLGTGTPGGTEAFF. DNA for the CDR3: TGCGCCAGCAGCTTAGGGACAGGCACACCCGGGGGCACTGAAGCTTTCTTT. Combining the CDR3 with reference TRBV5-1 and TRBJ1-1 gives the whole variable domain KAGVTQTPRYLIKTRGQQVTLSCSPISGHRSVSWYQQTPGQGLQFLFEYFSETQRNKGNFPGRFSGRQFSNSRSEMNVSTLELGDSALYLCASSLGTGTPGGTEAFFGQGTRLTVV.